One and the same sample provided the 18 T cell receptor beta chains below, sequenced in a study of blood T cell repertoires in COVID-19. Data came from immunoSEQ multiplex PCR; TCRdb stores just in-frame clones and leaves some out. Of some 200,000 clones in the sample, approximately 82% were seen once. The sample comprised peripheral blood. All receptors derive from a woman aged 40-49 years who had recovered from COVID-19.

The rearrangement joins TRBV20-1 to TRBJ1-5; D is undetermined. CDR1 and CDR2 (germline): DFQATT, SNEGSKA (reference sequence). The CDR3 consists of 14 residues. V lost 3 bases, J lost 0 bases, and 9 bases lay in between. In DNA form, the CDR3 reads TGCAGTGCTAGTCCAGATTTTAGCAATCAGCCCCAGCATTTT. Translated: CSASPDFSNQPQHF.

The chain joins TRBV7-2 to TRBJ2-3, with D unclear. Deletions cut 5 bases from V and 0 bases from J, with 15 bases between. The CDR3 is 16 residues long. Germline values: CDR1 SGHTA, CDR2 FQGNSA. The DNA of the CDR3 is TGTGCCAGCAGCACCCTCGACACCCCTAGCACAGATACGCAGTATTTT. It is translated as CASSTLDTPSTDTQYF. The whole variable domain, remainder taken from reference TRBV7-2 and TRBJ2-3, is GAGVSQSPSNKVTEKGKDVELRCDPISGHTALYWYRQSLGQGLEFLIYFQGNSAPDKSGLPSDRFSAERTGGSVSTLTIQRTQQEDSAVYLCASSTLDTPSTDTQYFGPGTRLTVL.

This clone turned up a few times. The chain carries TRBV7-2 and TRBJ2-5; the match to TRBD2 covers 11 bases. Germline V lookup: CDR1 SGHTA, CDR2 FQGNSA. This CDR3 is 15 amino acids long. The V segment lost 5 bases and the J segment 5 bases; nucleotides outside the gene matches: 7. For the CDR3, the DNA is TGTGCCAGCAGCACGCGACTAGCGGGGTATGAGACCCAGTACTTC. This sequence encodes CASSTRLAGYETQYF.

This chain connects TRBV6-5 to TRBJ2-7; possible D gene TRBD1, 5 bases. This CDR3 has 14 residues. Germline CDR1 reads MNHEY; CDR2 reads SVGAGI. The V end lost 6 bases, the J end lost 3 bases, and 15 bases lay between the germline ends. The CDR3 nucleotides are TGTGCCAGCAGAAATAGTAAGGGGTACTACGAGCAGTACTTC. This encodes CASRNSKGYYEQYF.

The V call is TRBV7-8, the J call TRBJ1-1, with D perhaps matching TRBD1 (6 bases). Trimming stripped 4 bases from V and 0 bases from J, with 15 bases between. CDR1 is SGHVS and CDR2 is FQNEAQ in the germline V gene. This CDR3 is 16 amino acids long. The CDR3 region has the DNA TGTGCCAGCAGCTCCCGGCGGACAGCCATGAACACTGAAGCTTTCTTT. It translates to CASSSRRTAMNTEAFF.

Written as DNA, the CDR3 is TGTGCCAGCAGCTTTTATGCAGCTGGGGCCAACGTCCTGACTTTC. Amino acid sequence: CASSFYAAGANVLTF. The chain is built from TRBV7-2 and TRBJ2-6; D remains unclear. CDR3 length equals 15 residues. Trimming removed 3 bases at V and 2 bases at J, with 8 bases between. In germline, CDR1 is SGHTA, CDR2 FQGNSA.

The chain recombines TRBV18 with TRBJ1-1; TRBD1 is a possible D gene (6 bases). V was clipped by 3 bases and J by 0 bases, with 8 bases between them. Germline V CDR1 and CDR2: KGHSH, LQKENI. The CDR3 runs 14 residues. Here the CDR3 DNA reads TGTGCCAGCTCACCGACAGGCTTGAACACTGAAGCTTTCTTT. Its translation is CASSPTGLNTEAFF.

This rearrangement joins TRBV6-5 to TRBJ1-1; no reliable D call. CDR1 is MNHEY and CDR2 is SVGAGI in the germline V gene. There are 15 residues in the CDR3. V lost 4 bases, J lost 5 bases, and 17 bases lay in between. The CDR3 is CASSSPPKGATEAFF. CDR3 nucleotide sequence: TGTGCCAGCAGTTCCCCCCCCAAGGGAGCGACTGAAGCTTTCTTT.

This sequence joins TRBV4-3 and TRBJ2-7; maybe TRBD1 (5 bases). The germline gives CDR1 LGHNA, CDR2 YSLEER. Trimming removed 0 bases from V and 2 bases from J, with 11 bases in between. This CDR3 comprises 15 residues. The CDR3 DNA sequence: TGCGCCAGCAGCCAAGAATTTCAGGGAACCTACGAGCAGTACTTC. This translates into CASSQEFQGTYEQYF.

V usage is TRBV6-5 and J usage is TRBJ1-5; no clear D. Per germline, CDR1 MNHEY and CDR2 SVGAGI. The CDR3 length is 12 residues. The germline V and J ends were trimmed by 8 bases and 4 bases, with 9 bases remaining between them. In DNA form, the CDR3 reads TGTGCCAGCGTGTGGGCGAATCAGCCCCAGCATTTT. It encodes CASVWANQPQHF.

Here the CDR3 DNA reads TGTGCCAGCAGTGAACGTCAACAGGACTACGAGCAGTACTTC. It yields the protein CASSERQQDYEQYF. This chain connects TRBV2 to TRBJ2-7, with a tentative D call TRBD1 (5 bases). CDR3 length equals 14 residues. Per the germline V gene, CDR1 is SNHLY and CDR2 is FYNNEI. Trimming shortened V by 2 bases and J by 3 bases, and 11 bases separated the two germline ends.

The V call is TRBV4-3, the J call TRBJ1-5; D gene unclear. Trimming took 1 base from V and 3 from J, leaving 4 bases between them. The CDR3 totals 13 residues. The germline gives CDR1 LGHNA, CDR2 YSLEER. CDR3 protein: CASSQAFNQPQHF. The CDR3 DNA sequence: TGCGCCAGCAGCCAAGCGTTCAATCAGCCCCAGCATTTT.

The V gene is TRBV7-8, the J gene TRBJ2-1; 8 nucleotides match TRBD1. V was pared by 5 bases and J by 8 bases, with 11 bases of the junction left unmatched. CDR1 and CDR2 from the germline V gene are SGHVS and FQNEAQ. This CDR3 has 15 residues. The DNA for the CDR3 is TGTGCCAGCAGCAAACGCCCCGGACAGGGACATGAGCAGTTCTTC. Encoded protein: CASSKRPGQGHEQFF.

The chain employs TRBV10-2 and TRBJ1-1; tentatively, D is TRBD1 (5 bases). Germline lookup yields CDR1 WSHSY and CDR2 SAAADI. This CDR3 spans 13 amino acids. Trimming removed 6 bases at V and 1 base at J, with 9 bases between. CDR3 residues: CASSLQANTEAFF. As DNA, the CDR3 is TGCGCCAGCAGCCTACAGGCGAACACTGAAGCTTTCTTT.

J is TRBJ1-2 and V is TRBV6-5; D might be TRBD1 (5 bases). Trimming removed 4 bases at V and 3 bases at J, with 12 bases between. CDR1 and CDR2 (germline): MNHEY, SVGAGI. The CDR3 spans 14 residues. The CDR3, as DNA: TGTGCCAGCAGTTTTCGACAGAGAGACTATGGCTACACCTTC. It translates to CASSFRQRDYGYTF.

V and J are TRBV11-3 and TRBJ1-2, with D uncertain. Trimming cost V 4 bases and J 8 bases, with 20 bases left between them. Per germline, CDR1 SGHNT and CDR2 YENEEA. CDR3 length: 15 residues. The CDR3 loop reads CASSSGLAGAGGYTF. The CDR3 DNA reads as TGTGCCAGCAGCTCCGGGCTGGCGGGCGCTGGGGGCTACACCTTC.

The chain couples TRBV5-1 to TRBJ2-5; TRBD2 might be the D (5 bases). With 0 bases removed from V and 4 bases from J, the gap between germline ends came to 13 bases. CDR3 length: 15 residues. CDR1 and CDR2 (germline): SGHRS, YFSETQ. CDR3 sequence (DNA): TGCGCCAGCAGCTTGGAACTAGTTGCTCGAGAGACCCAGTACTTC. Translation: CASSLELVARETQYF.

This clone was seen only a few times. The chain recombines TRBV5-1 with TRBJ1-2; D is uncertain. The CDR3 has 14 amino acids. Germline V gives CDR1 SGHRS, CDR2 YFSETQ. Trimming removed 4 bases from V and 4 bases from J, with 14 bases in between. The CDR3 sequence: CASSLDGASYGYTF. The CDR3 nucleotides read TGCGCCAGCAGCCTCGACGGAGCCTCCTATGGCTACACCTTC. The full variable domain, completed using reference TRBV5-1 and TRBJ1-2, is KAGVTQTPRYLIKTRGQQVTLSCSPISGHRSVSWYQQTPGQGLQFLFEYFSETQRNKGNFPGRFSGRQFSNSRSEMNVSTLELGDSALYLCASSLDGASYGYTFGSGTRLTVV.